One and the same sample provided the 28 T cell receptor beta chains below, sequenced in a study of cytomegalovirus exposure and HLA in healthy donors. Both 60 Vbeta primers and 13 Jbeta primers went into the PCR. Repertoires were generated with immunoSEQ multiplex PCR, while TCRdb's copy carries only in-frame clones and drops some. Among 170,000 or so clones, over 75% were seen once, and the ten largest hold around 0.46%. What was sequenced was PBMCs. The source of these receptors is a woman in her 50s in good health and CMV-seronegative.

The chain combines TRBV4-1 with TRBJ2-3; 9 bases are a match to TRBD2. The CDR3 has 18 amino acids. Losses at the gene ends were 3 bases for V and 0 bases for J; bases not matched to a gene: 10. CDR1 and CDR2 from the germline V gene are MGHRA and YSYEKL. CDR3 sequence reads: CASSQPPGTSRSTDTQYF. CDR3 DNA: TGCGCCAGCAGCCAGCCCCCCGGGACTAGCCGGAGCACAGATACGCAGTATTTT.

This clone occurred once. This rearrangement joins TRBV7-2 to TRBJ2-5; D gene uncertain. The CDR3 runs to 14 residues. Per germline, CDR1 SGHTA and CDR2 FQGNSA. Trimming removed 2 bases from V and 5 bases from J, with 12 bases in between. The CDR3 DNA is TGTGCCAGCAGCTTAAGAAGGAGACCGGAGACCCAGTACTTC. It codes for CASSLRRRPETQYF.

The J gene is TRBJ2-2, the V gene TRBV4-2, with no clear D. Germline CDR1 and CDR2: LGHNA and YNFKEQ. Trimming removed 1 base from V and 1 base from J, with 13 bases in between. CDR3 length: 17 amino acids. CDR3 DNA: TGTGCCAGCAGCCAAGTTACAGTCTACTTGAACACCGGGGAGCTGTTTTTT. Its translation is CASSQVTVYLNTGELFF.

This clone was counted only a few times. The chain carries TRBV18 and TRBJ2-1; D is perhaps TRBD2 (5 bases). Germline CDR1 reads KGHSH; CDR2 reads LQKENI. Trimming pared 2 bases from V and 0 bases from J, leaving 8 bases between. The CDR3 runs 15 residues. This CDR3 reads CASSPADSSYNEQFF. The CDR3 nucleotides are TGTGCCAGCTCACCAGCGGACTCCTCCTACAATGAGCAGTTCTTC. Based on the CDR3 plus reference TRBV18 and TRBJ2-1, the full variable domain is NAGVMQNPRHLVRRRGQEARLRCSPMKGHSHVYWYRQLPEEGLKFMVYLQKENIIDESGMPKERFSAEFPKEGPSILRIQQVVRGDSAAYFCASSPADSSYNEQFFGPGTRLTVL.

V gene TRBV19 combines with J gene TRBJ2-1; 8 nucleotides align to TRBD1. The CDR3 spans 15 residues. From germline, CDR1 is LNHDA and CDR2 SQIVND (reference sequence). After removal of 3 bases from V and 5 bases from J, the junction contained 6 bases not matched to a gene. The CDR3 DNA sequence: TGTGCCAGTAGTATCTGGACAGGGAATAACAATGAGCAGTTCTTC. Translating it yields CASSIWTGNNNEQFF.

The chain employs TRBV6-1 and TRBJ2-7; maybe TRBD1 (5 bases). The CDR3 runs 14 residues. Between the trimmed V and J ends, which lost 6 bases and 3 bases, there was a span of 15 bases. CDR1 MNHNS and CDR2 SASEGT come from the germline V gene. In DNA, the CDR3 is TGTGCCAGCAGACAGTCACAGGCCAACTACGAGCAGTACTTC. It specifies CASRQSQANYEQYF.

The V gene is TRBV27, the J gene TRBJ2-7; the D gene is possibly TRBD1 (6 bases). The V end was cut by 7 bases, the J end by 3 bases, with 16 bases between. The germline V gene has CDR1 MNHEY and CDR2 SMNVEV (reference sequence). The CDR3 loop spans 14 amino acids. As DNA, the CDR3 is TGTGCCAGCAAGGCCTTACAGGGCCTCTACGAGCAGTACTTC. Its protein product is CASKALQGLYEQYF.

The chain has TRBV19 and TRBJ2-1, with 7 bases identical to TRBD1. V lost 4 bases to trimming and J lost 7 bases; unmatched junction nucleotides: 7. The CDR3 is 14 amino acids. CDR1 is LNHDA and CDR2 is SQIVND in the germline V gene (reference sequence). CDR3 DNA sequence: TGTGCCAGTAGTACTGAACAGGGGCAGAATGAGCAGTTCTTC. Residues: CASSTEQGQNEQFF.

V and J are TRBV6-4 and TRBJ2-3; a weak D match, TRBD1 (6 bases). Germline CDR1 MRHNA, CDR2 SNTAGT. This CDR3 region has 15 residues. The V gene lost 6 bases and the J gene lost 0 bases, with 13 bases spanning the gap. CDR3 residues: CASRRTESSTDTQYF. The CDR3 DNA reads as TGTGCCAGCAGAAGGACAGAGTCTAGCACAGATACGCAGTATTTT.

The genes are TRBV27 and TRBJ2-1; 8 bases are shared with TRBD2. After removal of 2 bases from V and 10 bases from J, the junction contained 13 bases not matched to a gene. Germline V gene data show CDR1 as MNHEY and CDR2 as SMNVEV (reference sequence). The CDR3 spans 16 residues. In DNA, the CDR3 is TGTGCCAGCAGTTTAATACGGGCGGGAGGCCCTACGGAGCAGTTCTTC. This encodes CASSLIRAGGPTEQFF.

The rearrangement links TRBV27 to TRBJ2-7, with D perhaps matching TRBD1 (6 bases). The CDR3 is 13 residues long. Per germline, CDR1 MNHEY and CDR2 SMNVEV (reference sequence). The V end was cut by 2 bases, the J end by 6 bases, with 11 bases between. CDR3 sequence: CASSLHGQSEQYF. The CDR3 coding sequence is TGTGCCAGCAGTTTACATGGACAGAGCGAGCAGTACTTC.

This clone was recorded once. CDR3 nucleotides: TGTGCCAGCAGTTACACTGGACAGATCTACGAGCAGTACTTC. This gives the protein CASSYTGQIYEQYF. The rearrangement links TRBV6-5 to TRBJ2-7; tentatively, D is TRBD1 (6 bases). This CDR3 has 14 amino acids. Trimming took off 2 bases at V and 3 bases at J, with 11 bases between the two ends. The germline gives CDR1 MNHEY, CDR2 SVGAGI.

This clone appeared once. The rearrangement uses TRBV5-6 and TRBJ2-3; D is perhaps TRBD2 (5 bases). Trimming took 4 bases from V and 6 from J, leaving 12 bases between them. CDR1 and CDR2 from the germline V gene are SGHDT and YYEEEE. The CDR3 covers 13 residues. The CDR3 sequence is CASSLRGRDTQYF. The CDR3 DNA reads as TGTGCCAGCAGCCTCCGGGGTAGGGATACGCAGTATTTT.

The V gene is TRBV28, the J gene TRBJ2-5, with 9 bases identical to TRBD2. Germline V gives CDR1 MDHEN, CDR2 SYDVKM. The CDR3 spans 15 residues. V gave up 1 base and J gave up 6 bases; unmatched junction bases: 6. The CDR3 is CASSLSGSGGKTQYF. The CDR3 nucleotides read TGTGCCAGCAGTTTATCCGGTAGCGGGGGTAAGACCCAGTACTTC.

This clone was seen a handful of times. V and J are TRBV7-2 and TRBJ2-7; possibly TRBD1 for D (6 bases). The CDR3 spans 15 residues. V lost 5 bases and J lost 1, with 15 bases in between. The V gene's germline CDR1 is SGHTA and CDR2 FQGNSA. The CDR3 DNA reads TGTGCCAGCAGCCCCGCCCCGGACAGTTCCTACGAGCAGTACTTC. Translation gives CASSPAPDSSYEQYF.

V is TRBV5-4 and J is TRBJ2-2; 12 bases are shared with TRBD2. After removal of 3 bases from V and 0 bases from J, the junction contained 3 bases not matched to a gene. Germline V lookup: CDR1 SGHNT, CDR2 YYREEE (reference sequence). The CDR3 has 17 amino acids. CDR3 sequence: CASSSGTSGPNTGELFF. The CDR3 DNA follows: TGTGCCAGCAGCTCGGGGACTAGCGGGCCGAACACCGGGGAGCTGTTTTTT.

The CDR3 is CASSQPSGTGEQFF. The DNA for the CDR3 is TGTGCCAGCAGTCAACCTTCCGGGACAGGGGAGCAGTTCTTC. J is TRBJ2-1 and V is TRBV25-1; 9 nucleotides match TRBD1. Per the germline V gene, CDR1 is MGHDK and CDR2 is SYGVNS. Germline trimming cut 5 bases from V and 10 bases from J; bases unmatched to any gene: 9. The CDR3 extends over 14 amino acids.

J is TRBJ2-3 and V is TRBV7-9; maybe TRBD2 (5 bases). CDR1 and CDR2 (germline): SEHNR, FQNEAQ (reference sequence). This CDR3 has 17 residues. Trimming took off 2 bases at V and 0 bases at J, with 15 bases between the two ends. CDR3 DNA sequence: TGTGCCAGCAGCTTAATGCCTAGCTTATCTAGCACAGATACGCAGTATTTT. This encodes CASSLMPSLSSTDTQYF.

The genes are TRBV7-2 and TRBJ1-5; D is unresolved. CDR1 is SGHTA and CDR2 is FQGNSA in the germline V gene. The CDR3 sequence is 12 residues long. Deletions cut 5 bases from V and 4 bases from J, with 6 bases between. CDR3 sequence reads: CASSERNQPQHF. In nucleotides, the CDR3 is TGTGCCAGCAGCGAACGGAATCAGCCCCAGCATTTT.

V usage is TRBV10-3 and J usage is TRBJ1-2, with 9 bases aligning to TRBD1. With 2 bases clipped from V and 4 bases from J, the junction kept 2 bases outside the gene matches. Germline V gene sequence: CDR1 ENHRY, CDR2 SYGVKD. The CDR3 is 14 amino acids. The CDR3 reads CAISEPDRGYGYTF. The CDR3 DNA is TGTGCCATCAGTGAGCCGGACAGGGGCTATGGCTACACCTTC.

The J gene is TRBJ1-5, the V gene TRBV6-5, with D maybe TRBD1 (6 bases). Looked up from germline, CDR1 is MNHEY and CDR2 is SVGAGI. The CDR3 has 14 amino acids. The germline V and J ends were trimmed by 4 bases and 4 bases, with 11 bases remaining between them. The chain's CDR3 is CASSSIQGNQPQHF. CDR3 nucleotide sequence: TGTGCCAGCAGTTCCATCCAGGGGAATCAGCCCCAGCATTTT.

V and J are TRBV28 and TRBJ2-5; 7 nucleotides agree with TRBD1. The J call may be in error: the DNA end matches TRBJ2-7 better. Germline assignment: CDR1 MDHEN and CDR2 SYDVKM. The length of the CDR3 is 15 residues. CDR3 protein: CASSSRQGTTYEQYF. Written as DNA, the CDR3 is TGTGCCAGCAGTTCCCGACAGGGAACCACCTACGAGCAGTACTTC.

The rearrangement uses TRBV7-3 and TRBJ1-2; no firm D call. V lost 6 bases to trimming and J lost 8 bases, with 16 bases between them. This CDR3 is 13 amino acids long. Germline V gene lookup returns CDR1 SGHTA and CDR2 FQGTGA. CDR3 nucleotide sequence: TGTGCCAGCAGTAGTACCGGTAGCCACGGCTACACCTTC. Translated: CASSSTGSHGYTF. The entire variable domain, with the rest obtained from reference TRBV7-3 and TRBJ1-2, is as follows: GAGVSQTPSNKVTEKGKYVELRCDPISGHTALYWYRQSLGQGPEFLIYFQGTGAADDSGLPNDRFFAVRPEGSVSTLKIQRTERGDSAVYLCASSSTGSHGYTFGSGTRLTVV.

The chain joins TRBV7-9 to TRBJ2-1; 11 bases align to TRBD2. CDR1 and CDR2 (germline): SEHNR, FQNEAQ (reference sequence). The CDR3 totals 16 residues. V gave up 3 bases and J gave up 5 bases; unmatched junction bases: 6. CDR3 residues: CASSFLAGGINNEQFF. As DNA, the CDR3 is TGTGCCAGCAGCTTCTTAGCGGGGGGGATCAACAATGAGCAGTTCTTC.

This chain connects TRBV5-1 to TRBJ1-5; TRBD1 aligns across 7 bases. Germline values: CDR1 SGHRS, CDR2 YFSETQ. V lost 5 bases, J lost 3 bases, and 5 bases stayed unmatched. The CDR3 extends over 14 amino acids. In nucleotides, the CDR3 is TGCGCCAGCAGTCAGACAGGGAACAATCAGCCCCAGCATTTT. Translated, it gives CASSQTGNNQPQHF.

This chain uses TRBV9 with TRBJ1-1; 8 nucleotides agree with TRBD1. J gave up 4 bases and V 4 bases, and 3 bases lay outside the gene matches. Germline V lookup: CDR1 SGDLS, CDR2 YYNGEE. The CDR3 consists of 13 residues. This CDR3 reads CASSTTGGTEAFF. The CDR3 region has the DNA TGTGCCAGCAGCACAACAGGGGGCACTGAAGCTTTCTTT.

The V and J genes are TRBV27 and TRBJ2-3, with 9 bases fitting TRBD2. This CDR3 region has 16 residues. J lost 6 bases, V lost 4 bases, and 11 bases had no gene match. Per germline, CDR1 MNHEY and CDR2 SMNVEV (reference sequence). CDR3 nucleotide sequence: TGTGCCAGCAGTTCCTCTGCGGGAGGGCCTTGGGATACGCAGTATTTT. Translating gives CASSSSAGGPWDTQYF.

The chain employs TRBV19 and TRBJ1-5; D remains unclear. CDR1 LNHDA and CDR2 SQIVND come from the germline V gene (reference sequence). The CDR3 runs 15 residues. V shed 3 bases and J shed 0 bases, with 9 bases lying between them. In DNA form, the CDR3 reads TGTGCCAGTAGTATTATAGCAGATAGCAATCAGCCCCAGCATTTT. This gives the protein CASSIIADSNQPQHF.